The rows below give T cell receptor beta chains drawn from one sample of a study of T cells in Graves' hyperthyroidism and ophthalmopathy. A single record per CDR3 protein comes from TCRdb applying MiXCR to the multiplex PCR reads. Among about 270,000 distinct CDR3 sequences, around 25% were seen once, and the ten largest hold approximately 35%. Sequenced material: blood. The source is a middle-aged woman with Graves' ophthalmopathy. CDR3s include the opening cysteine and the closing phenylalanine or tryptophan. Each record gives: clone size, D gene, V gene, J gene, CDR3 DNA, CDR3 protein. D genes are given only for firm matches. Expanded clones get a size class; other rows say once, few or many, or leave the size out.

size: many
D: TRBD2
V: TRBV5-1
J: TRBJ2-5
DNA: TGCGCCAGCAGCAACGAAGGGCGGAGCGGGAGTGTGGAGACCCAGTACTTC
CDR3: CASSNEGRSGSVETQYF

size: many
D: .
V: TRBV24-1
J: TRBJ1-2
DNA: TGTGCCACCAGTGCCGGGGTCGGCTACACCTTC
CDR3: CATSAGVGYTF

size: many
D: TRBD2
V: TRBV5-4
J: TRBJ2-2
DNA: TGTGCCAGCAGCTTGTATAGCGGGAGCACCGGGGAGCTGTTTTTT
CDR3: CASSLYSGSTGELFF

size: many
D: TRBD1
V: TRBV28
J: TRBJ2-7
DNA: TGTGCCAGCAGTTCTACCAGACAGGGGGCCTTCTACGAGCAGTACTTC
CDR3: CASSSTRQGAFYEQYF

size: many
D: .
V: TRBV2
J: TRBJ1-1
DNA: TGTGCCAGCAGGGAGACGGTTATGAACACTGAAGCTTTCTTT
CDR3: CASRETVMNTEAFF

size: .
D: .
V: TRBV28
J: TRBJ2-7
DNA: TGTGCCAGCAGTTTGACGAGGTACGAGCAGTACTTC
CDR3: CASSLTRYEQYF

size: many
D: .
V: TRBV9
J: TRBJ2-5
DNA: TGTGCCGGCAGCGTAGGAGTCGCAACCCAAGAGACCCAGTACTTC
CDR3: CAGSVGVATQETQYF

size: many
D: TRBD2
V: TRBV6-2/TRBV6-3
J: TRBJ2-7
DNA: TGTGCCAGCACCGACGGAAGGACTAGCGGGAGAAGGACCTACGAGCAGTACTTC
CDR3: CASTDGRTSGRRTYEQYF

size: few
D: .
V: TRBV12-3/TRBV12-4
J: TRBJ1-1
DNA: TGTGCCAGCAGATCAGGGGTAAACACTGAAGCTTTCTTT
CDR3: CASRSGVNTEAFF

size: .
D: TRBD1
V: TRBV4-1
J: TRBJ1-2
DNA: TGCGCCAGCAGCCAAGAGGGGGGCCGACAGGGCTTGGACTATGGCTACACCTTC
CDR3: CASSQEGGRQGLDYGYTF

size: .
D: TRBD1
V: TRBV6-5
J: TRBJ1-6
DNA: TGTGCCAGCAGTTACTTACCGGGACAGGGTTATAATTCACCCCTCCACTTT
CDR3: CASSYLPGQGYNSPLHF

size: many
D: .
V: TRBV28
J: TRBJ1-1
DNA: TGTGCCAGCAGTTTAAGTGGCAGGGTGGGCACTGAAGCTTTCTTT
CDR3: CASSLSGRVGTEAFF

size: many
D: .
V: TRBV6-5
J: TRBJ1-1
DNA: TGTGCCAGCAGTTTCGACACAGGGAACACTGAAGCTTTCTTT
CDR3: CASSFDTGNTEAFF

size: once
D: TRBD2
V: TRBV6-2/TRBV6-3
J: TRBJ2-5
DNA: TGTGCCAGCAGTTACGGATTGACTAGCGGGACCCAGTACTTC
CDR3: CASSYGLTSGTQYF

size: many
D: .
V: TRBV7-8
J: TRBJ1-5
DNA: TGTGCCAGCAGCTACCTCTTTGGGGGGAGGAATCAGCCCCAGCATTTT
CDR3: CASSYLFGGRNQPQHF

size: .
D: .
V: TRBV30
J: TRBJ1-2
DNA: TGTGCCTGGAGGGGGGTGGGACGGACCAACTATGGCTACACCTTC
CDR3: CAWRGVGRTNYGYTF

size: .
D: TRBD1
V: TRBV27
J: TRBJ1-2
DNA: TGTGCCAGCAGTCAGGGGGGCGCGGGCTATGGCTACACCTTC
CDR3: CASSQGGAGYGYTF

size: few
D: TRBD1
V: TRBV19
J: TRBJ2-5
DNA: TGTGCCAGTAGTATGGCCAGGGGGCCAGAAGAGACCCAGTACTTC
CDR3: CASSMARGPEETQYF

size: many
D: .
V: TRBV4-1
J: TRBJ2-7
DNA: TGCGCCAGCAGCCAAGGGGCAACTACCTACGAGCAGTACTTC
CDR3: CASSQGATTYEQYF

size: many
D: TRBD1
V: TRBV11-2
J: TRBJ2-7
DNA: TGTGCCAGCAGCTTATTCGGGACAGCGATACGAGGGCAGTACTTC
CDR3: CASSLFGTAIRGQYF

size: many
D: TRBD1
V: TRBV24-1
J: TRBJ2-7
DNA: TGTGCCACCAGTGATTCGCAGGGGGACTACGAGCAGTACTTC
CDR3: CATSDSQGDYEQYF

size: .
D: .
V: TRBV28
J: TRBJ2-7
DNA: TGTGCCAGCAGGACAGGAGCGAAGTCCTACGAGCAGTACTTC
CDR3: CASRTGAKSYEQYF

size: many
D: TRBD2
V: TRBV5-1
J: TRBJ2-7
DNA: TGCGCCAGCAGCCCCGAACCCGGACTAGCGGGGACCACCGAGCAGTACTTC
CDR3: CASSPEPGLAGTTEQYF

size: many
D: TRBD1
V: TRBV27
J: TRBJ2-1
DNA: TGTGCCAGCAGTTTGAGACAGGGGGATGTAATAGATGAGCAGTTCTTC
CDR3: CASSLRQGDVIDEQFF

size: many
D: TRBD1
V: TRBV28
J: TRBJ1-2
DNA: TGTGCCAGCAGTTACTCACCCGGGACAGGGGGCTACACCTTC
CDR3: CASSYSPGTGGYTF

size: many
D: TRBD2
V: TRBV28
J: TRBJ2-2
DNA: TGTGCCAGCACACTAGCGGGAGATAACACCGGGGAGCTGTTTTTT
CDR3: CASTLAGDNTGELFF

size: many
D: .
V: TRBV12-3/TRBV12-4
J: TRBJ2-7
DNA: TGTGCCAGCAGTTTCGCCCAGTACGGGGAGCAGTACTTC
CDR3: CASSFAQYGEQYF

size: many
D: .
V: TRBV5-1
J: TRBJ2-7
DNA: TGCGCCAGCAGCTTGACTACACAGACGAGCTCCTACGAGCAGTACTTC
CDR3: CASSLTTQTSSYEQYF

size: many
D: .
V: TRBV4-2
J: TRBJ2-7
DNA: TGTGCCAGCAGCCAAGAGTGGGCACAGGGCTCCTACGAGCAGTACTTC
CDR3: CASSQEWAQGSYEQYF

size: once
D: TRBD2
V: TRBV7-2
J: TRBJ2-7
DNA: TGTGCCAGCAGCTTAGGGGGGTCTAGCGGAAGGGGGCAGTACTTC
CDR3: CASSLGGSSGRGQYF

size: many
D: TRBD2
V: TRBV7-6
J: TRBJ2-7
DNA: TGTGCCAGCAGCTCAGAGGGACTAGCGGGAGGGCCCGACGAGCAGTACTTC
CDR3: CASSSEGLAGGPDEQYF

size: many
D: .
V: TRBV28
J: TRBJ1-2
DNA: TGTGCCAGCAGTTTAGCCTCGGAGGGTGACTATGGCTACACCTTC
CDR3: CASSLASEGDYGYTF

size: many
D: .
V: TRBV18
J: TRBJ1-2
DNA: TGTGCCAGCTCACCACGGGGGGCGCGTCTCGGCTACACCTTC
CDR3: CASSPRGARLGYTF

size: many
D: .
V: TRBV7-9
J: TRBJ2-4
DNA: TGTGCCAGCAGCTTTGGACAGATAGGGACTCGGCGGGGCATTCAGTACTTC
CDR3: CASSFGQIGTRRGIQYF

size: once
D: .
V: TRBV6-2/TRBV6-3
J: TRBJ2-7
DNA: TGTGCCAGCGTCGGAGACAGTTCCTACGAGCAGTACTTC
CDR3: CASVGDSSYEQYF

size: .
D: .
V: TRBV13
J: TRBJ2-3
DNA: TGTGCCAGCAGCAGGGGCTTGGGGTTTGAAGGAAGGCCCACAGATACGCAGTATTTT
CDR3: CASSRGLGFEGRPTDTQYF